The 14 T cell receptor beta chains presented below share a single source sample, sequenced in a study of shared clonotypes between healthy human individuals. Here immunoSEQ multiplex PCR was the method, and the copy in TCRdb shows in-frame clones only, minus some. The table includes 1,500,000 or so clones, around 97% detected once. The sequenced sample was naive CD4+ T cells sorted from blood. Regarding subset: CD45RA+ positively selected. The receptors come from a man in his thirties or forties in good health.

The chain joins TRBV7-2 to TRBJ2-7; 8 positions agree with TRBD1. The CDR3 has 14 amino acids. Germline CDR1 reads SGHTA; CDR2 reads FQGNSA. J was trimmed by 6 bases and V by 3 bases; bases with no gene match: 7. For the CDR3, the DNA is TGTGCCAGCAGCTTTGGACAGGGTTCCCGCGAGCAGTACTTC. Protein product: CASSFGQGSREQYF.

The J gene is TRBJ1-2, the V gene TRBV29-1, with D perhaps matching TRBD1 (5 bases). CDR3 size: 14 residues. Germline V gives CDR1 SQVTM, CDR2 ANQGSEA. The V end lost 4 bases, the J end lost 2 bases, and 14 bases lay between the germline ends. In DNA form, the CDR3 reads TGCAGCGTTGGAGGGGCAGGGCGGAACTATGGCTACACCTTC. This sequence encodes CSVGGAGRNYGYTF.

In the case of this clone: Other DNA sequences within the sample encode an identical CDR3. V and J are TRBV28 and TRBJ1-5, with no clear D. Trimming took off 5 bases at V and 6 bases at J, with 11 bases between the two ends. The CDR3 is 13 amino acids. Germline V gene data show CDR1 as MDHEN and CDR2 as SYDVKM. CDR3 protein: CASSLLGSQPQHF. CDR3 in DNA: TGTGCCAGCAGTCTTTTGGGGAGTCAGCCCCAGCATTTT.

The CDR3 nucleotides are TGCGCCAGCAGCCAAGTTGTAGGGAACCCCTATAACTATGGCTACACCTTC. Encoded protein: CASSQVVGNPYNYGYTF. This chain joins TRBV4-1 and TRBJ1-2; D is uncertain. CDR3 length equals 17 residues. The germline V gene has CDR1 MGHRA and CDR2 YSYEKL. Trimming shortened V by 1 base and J by 1 base, and 16 bases separated the two germline ends.

This clone was picked up one time. V and J are TRBV5-4 and TRBJ1-6, with D tentatively TRBD1 (6 bases). Per germline, CDR1 SGHNT and CDR2 YYREEE (reference sequence). The CDR3 length is 15 residues. The ends were cut back, 4 bases at V and 10 bases at J, with 18 bases in the middle. CDR3 region: CASSQQGSFTSPLHF. The CDR3 DNA follows: TGTGCCAGCAGCCAACAGGGTTCGTTTACCTCACCCCTCCACTTT.

The chain couples TRBV11-2 to TRBJ1-2, with D perhaps matching TRBD1 (6 bases). Germline CDR1 reads SGHAT; CDR2 reads FQNNGV. Trimming took off 2 bases at V and 0 bases at J, with 13 bases between the two ends. This CDR3 spans 16 amino acids. The CDR3 DNA is TGTGCCAGCAGCTTACTTAAAACAGGGCCTAACTATGGCTACACCTTC. It specifies CASSLLKTGPNYGYTF.

The chain links TRBV28 to TRBJ2-7; D might be TRBD1 or TRBD2, each matching 6 bases. The CDR3 length is 14 residues. V dropped 6 bases and J dropped 2 bases, with 14 bases sitting between them. Per germline, CDR1 MDHEN and CDR2 SYDVKM. The CDR3 spells CASSPGDTAYEQYF. Written as DNA, the CDR3 is TGTGCCAGCAGCCCGGGGGACACCGCCTACGAGCAGTACTTC.

The chain combines TRBV2 with TRBJ2-5; no clear D gene. Germline lookup yields CDR1 SNHLY and CDR2 FYNNEI. V was trimmed by 1 base and J by 1 base, leaving 19 bases between them. CDR3 length: 18 amino acids. The chain's CDR3 is CASSEGWLNTPLQETQYF. DNA of the CDR3: TGTGCCAGCAGTGAAGGATGGCTTAACACACCCCTCCAAGAGACCCAGTACTTC.

Of note for this clone: The sample carries other DNA sequences with the same CDR3. This chain joins TRBV9 and TRBJ1-2; 9 bases line up with TRBD1. Germline trimming cut 2 bases from V and 0 bases from J; bases unmatched to any gene: 2. Germline CDR1 reads SGDLS; CDR2 reads YYNGEE. The CDR3 sequence is 15 residues long. CDR3 bases: TGTGCCAGCAGCGTGGGACAGGGAGCTAACTATGGCTACACCTTC. Its protein is CASSVGQGANYGYTF. The full variable domain, rest sourced from reference TRBV9 and TRBJ1-2, is DSGVTQTPKHLITATGQRVTLRCSPRSGDLSVYWYQQSLDQGLQFLIQYYNGEERAKGNILERFSAQQFPDLHSELNLSSLELGDSALYFCASSVGQGANYGYTFGSGTRLTVV.

The chain combines TRBV9 with TRBJ2-5; D call uncertain. There are 13 residues in the CDR3. V dropped 0 bases and J dropped 7 bases, with 10 bases sitting between them. Germline-derived CDR1 and CDR2 are SGDLS and YYNGEE. The CDR3 DNA is TGTGCCAGCAGCGTAGGTTTATCCGGGACCCAGTACTTC. This gives the protein CASSVGLSGTQYF.

The chain carries TRBV19 and TRBJ2-3, with 8 bases identical to TRBD1. The V gene's germline CDR1 is LNHDA and CDR2 SQIVND (reference sequence). The CDR3 is 15 residues long. The trim removed 5 bases at V and 3 bases at J, leaving 7 bases unmatched. The CDR3 loop is CASSLWTGSTDTQYF. CDR3 coding DNA: TGTGCCAGTAGTTTATGGACAGGGTCTACAGATACGCAGTATTTT.

This chain connects TRBV10-3 to TRBJ1-4; D remains ambiguous. Germline loops: CDR1 ENHRY, CDR2 SYGVKD. V lost 3 bases, J lost 4 bases, and 15 bases lay in between. This CDR3 contains 16 residues. As DNA, the CDR3 is TGTGCCATCAGTGAATTCGCATCCGGAGTTAATGAAAAACTGTTTTTT. Encoded protein: CAISEFASGVNEKLFF.

This sequence joins TRBV28 and TRBJ2-7; 9 positions agree with TRBD1. V lost 6 bases and J lost 4; bases outside the gene matches: 16. Germline assignment: CDR1 MDHEN and CDR2 SYDVKM. The CDR3 spans 17 residues. DNA of the CDR3: TGTGCCAGCAGCCGAAACAGGGGGACAGGGATATATTACGAGCAGTACTTC. Translating gives CASSRNRGTGIYYEQYF.

V gene TRBV28 combines with J gene TRBJ1-4; 7 bases align to TRBD1. V shed 5 bases and J 5 bases; nucleotides not matched to a gene: 11. From germline, CDR1 is MDHEN and CDR2 SYDVKM. CDR3 size: 16 residues. The CDR3 is CASSAQTGVANEKLFF. CDR3 bases: TGTGCCAGCAGTGCCCAAACAGGGGTTGCGAATGAAAAACTGTTTTTT.